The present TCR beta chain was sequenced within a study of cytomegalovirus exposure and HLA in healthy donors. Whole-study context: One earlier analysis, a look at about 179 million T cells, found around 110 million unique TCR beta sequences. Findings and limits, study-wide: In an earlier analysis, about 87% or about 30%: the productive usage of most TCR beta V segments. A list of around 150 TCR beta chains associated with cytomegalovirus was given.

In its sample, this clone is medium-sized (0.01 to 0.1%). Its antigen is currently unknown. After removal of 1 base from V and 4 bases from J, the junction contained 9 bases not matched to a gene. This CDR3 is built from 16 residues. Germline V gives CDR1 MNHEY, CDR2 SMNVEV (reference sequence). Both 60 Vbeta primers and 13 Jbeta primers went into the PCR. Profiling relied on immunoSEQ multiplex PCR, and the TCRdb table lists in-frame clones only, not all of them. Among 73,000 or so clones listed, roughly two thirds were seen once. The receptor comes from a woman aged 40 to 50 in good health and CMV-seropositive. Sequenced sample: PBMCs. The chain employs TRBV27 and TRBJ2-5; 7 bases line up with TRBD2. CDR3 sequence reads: CASSLLDPVAGETQYF. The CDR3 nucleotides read TGTGCCAGCAGTTTATTGGACCCCGTAGCGGGAGAGACCCAGTACTTC.